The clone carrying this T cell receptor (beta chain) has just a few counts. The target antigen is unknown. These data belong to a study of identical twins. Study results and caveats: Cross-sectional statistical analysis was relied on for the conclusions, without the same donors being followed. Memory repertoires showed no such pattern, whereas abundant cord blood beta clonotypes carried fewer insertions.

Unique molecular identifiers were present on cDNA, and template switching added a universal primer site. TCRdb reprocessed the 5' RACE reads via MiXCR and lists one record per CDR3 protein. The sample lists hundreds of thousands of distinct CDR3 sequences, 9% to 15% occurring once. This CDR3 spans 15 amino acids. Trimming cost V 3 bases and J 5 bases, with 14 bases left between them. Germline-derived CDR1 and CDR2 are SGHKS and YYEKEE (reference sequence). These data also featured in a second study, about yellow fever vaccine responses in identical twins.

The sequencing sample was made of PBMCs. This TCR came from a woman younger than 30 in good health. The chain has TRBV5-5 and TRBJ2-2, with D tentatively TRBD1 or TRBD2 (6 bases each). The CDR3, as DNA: TGTGCCAGCAGCTCTTGGGGGGCGCTGACCGGGGAGCTGTTTTTT. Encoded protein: CASSSWGALTGELFF.